This TCR beta chain was identified in a study of T cells in Graves' hyperthyroidism and ophthalmopathy. Trimming removed 6 bases from V and 0 bases from J, with 12 bases in between. The CDR3 is 15 amino acids. Study outcomes and limitations: A model using 13 V-J features told ophthalmopathy apart from stable hyperthyroidism. The majority of expanded thyroid clonotypes above 0.001 also appeared in blood.

Researchers amplified the TCR beta CDR3 regions from RNA transcripts. During a first-round RT-PCR of the TCR CDR3, the HTBI primer set was used. TCRdb re-called the multiplex PCR reads through MiXCR, storing one row per CDR3 protein. The sample lists around 520,000 distinct CDR3 sequences, about 24% occurring once. PBMCs came from more than 8.5 ml fresh peripheral blood. As to this clonotype: Its antigen is as yet unknown.

The chain has TRBV12-3 or TRBV12-4 and TRBJ1-3, with D tentatively TRBD1 (5 bases). The sequence derives from a woman aged 30 to 39 with Graves' ophthalmopathy. The sample taken for sequencing was blood. The CDR3 sequence is CASSRDGASGNTIYF. The CDR3 nucleotides are TGTGCCAGCAGCCGGGACGGGGCCTCTGGAAACACCATATATTTT.